This TCR beta chain was captured by sequencing in a study of regulatory T cells in long-lasting Graves disease. Relying on iRepertoire HTBI primers and Arm-PCR of CDR3 regions, the team built TCR beta libraries. TCRdb passed the multiplex PCR reads through MiXCR, listing each CDR3 protein once. The data hold 400,000 to 600,000 distinct CDR3 sequences, with about a fifth observed a single time. The CDR3 sequence is 13 residues long. The ends were cut back, 2 bases at V and 11 bases at J, with 13 bases in the middle. Noted time point: persistent/refractory GD, antithyroid drugs over 5 years with positive TRAb. RNA isolated from PBMCs was used to make the TCR library. The EDTA tubes were filled with roughly 10 milliliters of drawn peripheral blood.

The chain carries TRBV12-3 or TRBV12-4 and TRBJ1-5; D call uncertain. The material was peripheral blood mononuclear cells (PBMCs), obtained when the disease was refractory, from a patient treated with antithyroid drugs. This clonotype originated in a female donor with Graves disease. For the CDR3, the DNA is TGTGCCAGCAGTTTATTAGGAGAATCAGCCCAGCATTTT. It yields the protein CASSLLGESAQHF.